This T cell receptor beta chain was documented in a study of T cell responses to AZD1222 COVID-19 vaccine. Study results and caveats: Following two doses of AZD1222, Spike-specific TCR breadth and depth rose. Nearly half of spike-specific TCRs reportedly target variant regions that are unmutated in the B.1.351 and B.1.1.7 variants. The study identified only a handful of AZD1222 recipients as seropositive at baseline.

A remark on this clone: Its specificity is unknown.

The assay was immunoSEQ multiplex PCR, and TCRdb's table has in-frame clones only and misses some. Of about 180,000 clones listed, 85% to 95% are singletons. Second-dose intervals near 4 or 12 weeks were combined. The sample was peripheral blood, taken 28 days after the second AZD1222 dose. The receptor comes from an adult who received the AZD1222 COVID-19 vaccine.

The CDR3 DNA follows: TGTGCCAGCAGCTTAGAGCCTGACGGGTGGACACCCCTCCACTTT. Amino acids: CASSLEPDGWTPLHF. V is TRBV11-2 and J is TRBJ1-6, with no clear D. The CDR3 is 15 residues long. Germline CDR1 reads SGHAT; CDR2 reads FQNNGV. The V end was cut by 0 bases, the J end by 11 bases, with 14 bases between.